The 32 T cell receptor beta chains below all came from one sample that was sequenced in a study of blood T cell repertoires in COVID-19. Clones were sequenced by immunoSEQ multiplex PCR, and TCRdb holds only the in-frame ones, with some missing. The table has about 260,000 clones, around four fifths seen once; the top ten hold less than 6%. The source material was peripheral blood. Receptor source: a man between 60 and 70 years old who had recovered from COVID-19.

This clone was observed a single time. V usage is TRBV13 and J usage is TRBJ2-3, with a possible D match to TRBD2 (5 bases). CDR3 length: 14 residues. Trimming shortened V by 0 bases and J by 1 base, and 5 bases separated the two germline ends. In germline, CDR1 is PRHDT, CDR2 FYEKMQ (reference sequence). This CDR3 is CASSLGEGTDTQYF. The CDR3 nucleotides are TGTGCCAGCAGCTTAGGGGAGGGCACAGATACGCAGTATTTT.

The chain joins TRBV9 to TRBJ2-3; D might be TRBD2 (7 bases). V lost 5 bases and J 0 bases, leaving 16 bases between the germline ends. The germline gives CDR1 SGDLS, CDR2 YYNGEE. The CDR3 has 16 residues. The CDR3 is CASRRGGGLSTDTQYF. The CDR3 coding sequence is TGTGCCAGCAGGAGGGGCGGGGGCCTTAGCACAGATACGCAGTATTTT.

This rearrangement joins TRBV27 to TRBJ2-3; 10 bases agree with TRBD2. CDR3 length: 16 amino acids. The germline CDR1 and CDR2 sequences are MNHEY and SMNVEV (reference sequence). V lost 3 bases to trimming and J lost 4 bases; unmatched junction nucleotides: 7. The CDR3 here is CASSFRLAGVADTQYF. Here the CDR3 DNA reads TGTGCCAGCAGTTTTCGGCTAGCGGGGGTCGCAGATACGCAGTATTTT.

V gene TRBV27 combines with J gene TRBJ2-7, with D perhaps TRBD2 (6 bases). CDR3 length equals 14 residues. Trimming shortened V by 7 bases and J by 1 base, and 14 bases separated the two germline ends. Per germline, CDR1 MNHEY and CDR2 SMNVEV (reference sequence). In nucleotides, the CDR3 is TGTGCCAGCAACCCCCGGGGGAGGTCCTACGAGCAGTACTTC. Amino acids: CASNPRGRSYEQYF.

The CDR3 nucleotides read TGTGCCAGCAGCCCAAGGGGACAGGGGGGTGGACAGCCCCAGCATTTT. It is translated as CASSPRGQGGGQPQHF. The genes are TRBV28 and TRBJ1-5; 11 bases are a match to TRBD1. J lost 7 bases, V lost 6 bases, and 11 bases had no gene match. The germline gives CDR1 MDHEN, CDR2 SYDVKM. This CDR3 contains 16 residues.

The chain links TRBV7-2 to TRBJ2-1; 8 bases map to TRBD1. The CDR3 has 15 residues. Losses at the gene ends were 3 bases for V and 7 bases for J; bases not matched to a gene: 8. CDR1 and CDR2 from the germline V gene are SGHTA and FQGNSA. For the CDR3, the DNA is TGTGCCAGCAGCTTTGACAGGGGCTTTTGGAATGAGCAGTTCTTC. This sequence encodes CASSFDRGFWNEQFF.

The chain recombines TRBV6-5 with TRBJ2-7; 7 bases match TRBD1. Germline V gene lookup returns CDR1 MNHEY and CDR2 SVGAGI. The CDR3 is 15 amino acids. With V trimmed by 6 bases and J by 0 bases, 8 bases remained unmatched. The CDR3 coding sequence is TGTGCCAGCAGCAACGACAGGGACGGCTCCTACGAGCAGTACTTC. This gives the protein CASSNDRDGSYEQYF.

V and J are TRBV9 and TRBJ1-1, with TRBD1 matching over 9 bases. The CDR3 sequence is 16 residues long. CDR1 and CDR2 from the germline V gene are SGDLS and YYNGEE. J lost 1 base, V lost 2 bases, and 6 bases had no gene match. CDR3 residues: CASSVGTGGANTEAFF. The CDR3 coding sequence is TGTGCCAGCAGCGTTGGCACAGGGGGCGCGAACACTGAAGCTTTCTTT.

The chain is built from TRBV10-3 and TRBJ2-5, with 8 bases aligning to TRBD2. The CDR3 totals 15 residues. The trim removed 2 bases at V and 2 bases at J, leaving 4 bases unmatched. Germline CDR1 ENHRY, CDR2 SYGVKD. The CDR3 sequence is CAISEAGGGQETQYF. The CDR3 DNA is TGTGCCATCAGTGAGGCCGGGGGGGGACAAGAGACCCAGTACTTC.

The chain couples TRBV5-3 to TRBJ1-6; D possibly corresponds to TRBD1 (6 bases). TRBV5-3 is given ORF status, its function remaining uncertain. CDR3 length: 15 residues. V was clipped by 2 bases and J by 5 bases, with 11 bases between them. The CDR3 region is CARSFRGLDNSPLHF. The CDR3 DNA follows: TGTGCCAGAAGCTTCAGGGGCCTGGATAATTCACCCCTCCACTTT.

V is TRBV5-1 and J is TRBJ1-2; D may be TRBD1 (5 bases). V lost 3 bases to trimming and J lost 0 bases, with 18 bases between them. The germline V gene encodes CDR1 SGHRS and CDR2 YFSETQ. The CDR3 loop spans 17 amino acids. The CDR3 is CASSYRQHSDSNYGYTF. CDR3 DNA sequence: TGCGCCAGCAGCTATAGACAGCACTCTGATTCTAACTATGGCTACACCTTC.

The chain employs TRBV25-1 and TRBJ2-6; D perhaps matches TRBD2 (5 bases). Trimming pared 2 bases from V and 4 bases from J, leaving 9 bases between. Germline CDR1 is MGHDK and CDR2 is SYGVNS. CDR3 length: 15 amino acids. The DNA of the CDR3 is TGTGCCAGCAGTGAACGGACGGGGGGGGCCAACGTCCTGACTTTC. This sequence encodes CASSERTGGANVLTF.

The chain uses TRBV12-2 and TRBJ2-1; the DNA was not compared with TRBD2, the D call given in the table. TRBV12-2 is recorded as a pseudogene. This CDR3 comprises 15 residues. CDR3 loop: CASRGAGPSYNEQFF. The DNA of the CDR3 is TGTGCAAGTCGCGGAGCGGGACCCTCCTACAATGAGCAGTTCTTC.

The J gene is TRBJ2-1, the V gene TRBV7-6; 7 nucleotides align to TRBD1. The ends lost 2 bases at V and 3 bases at J; junction bases unmatched: 4. CDR1 and CDR2 from the germline V gene are SGHVS and FNYEAQ. This CDR3 is 15 amino acids long. The CDR3 DNA reads TGTGCCAGCAGCTTATTTCAGGGGGACTACAATGAGCAGTTCTTC. Amino acid sequence: CASSLFQGDYNEQFF.

This sequence joins TRBV4-1 and TRBJ2-7; 11 bases map to TRBD2. The CDR3 is made up of 15 amino acids. Germline CDR1 and CDR2: MGHRA and YSYEKL. V shed 3 bases, J shed 5 bases, and the junction held 6 bases outside the gene matches. DNA of the CDR3: TGCGCCAGCAGCCACCCCGGGACTAGCGGCGACGAGCAGTACTTC. Translating gives CASSHPGTSGDEQYF.

The sample holds a few counts of this clone. The chain joins TRBV19 to TRBJ2-1; tentative D call: TRBD2 (6 bases). Trimming stripped 7 bases from V and 12 bases from J, with 25 bases between. The CDR3 length is 15 residues. Germline loops: CDR1 LNHDA, CDR2 SQIVND (reference sequence). CDR3 protein: CASKAGSHTRGVQFF. CDR3 DNA sequence: TGTGCCAGTAAGGCCGGGAGCCACACTCGCGGTGTGCAGTTCTTC.

The chain couples TRBV5-6 to TRBJ2-5; 11 bases line up with TRBD2. Trimming cost V 0 bases and J 2 bases; bases outside gene matches: 6. The CDR3 contains 17 residues. In germline, CDR1 is SGHDT, CDR2 YYEEEE. This chain's CDR3 is CASSLVSGGVGQETQYF. The CDR3 nucleotides are TGTGCCAGCAGCTTGGTTAGCGGGGGGGTCGGTCAAGAGACCCAGTACTTC.

CDR3 region: CASSRNRGSNEKLFF. The CDR3 DNA sequence: TGTGCCAGCAGTCGGAACAGGGGGTCTAATGAAAAACTGTTTTTT. This chain links TRBV27 with TRBJ1-4; 8 bases are a match to TRBD1. The J segment lost 3 bases and the V segment lost 5 bases, leaving 5 bases of the junction unmatched. CDR3 length: 15 amino acids. CDR1 is MNHEY, CDR2 SMNVEV, per germline (reference sequence).

The chain has TRBV6-5 and TRBJ2-7, with 10 bases aligning to TRBD1. Per germline, CDR1 MNHEY and CDR2 SVGAGI. The CDR3 length is 13 residues. J lost 3 bases, V lost 8 bases, and 4 bases had no gene match. The CDR3 here is CASYRDRGYEQYF. CDR3 bases: TGTGCCAGCTACCGGGACAGGGGCTACGAGCAGTACTTC.

This clone has only a few counts. This chain joins TRBV6-1 and TRBJ1-3, with D hard to call. Germline CDR1 and CDR2: MNHNS and SASEGT. This CDR3 has 14 residues. Trimming took 3 bases from V and 4 from J, leaving 10 bases between them. CDR3 loop: CASSERYRGNTIYF. The DNA for the CDR3 is TGTGCCAGCAGTGAGAGGTACCGAGGAAACACCATATATTTT.

The chain carries TRBV12-3 or TRBV12-4 and TRBJ2-2, with a possible D match to TRBD1 (5 bases). CDR3 length: 12 amino acids. The V and J ends lost 5 bases and 10 bases respectively, with 11 bases between them. The CDR3 nucleotides are TGTGCCAGCAGTATCGACAGAATGGAGCTGTTTTTT. It is translated as CASSIDRMELFF.

This chain joins TRBV9 and TRBJ1-6; 10 bases agree with TRBD1. Germline assignment: CDR1 SGDLS and CDR2 YYNGEE. V dropped 3 bases and J dropped 7; count of bases not matched to a gene: 4. The CDR3 totals 15 residues. The CDR3 DNA is TGTGCCAGCAGCGAGGGGGGACAGGGGAATTCACCCCTCCACTTT. It specifies CASSEGGQGNSPLHF.

The genes are TRBV30 and TRBJ2-5, with 7 nucleotides matching TRBD1. CDR1 GTSNPN and CDR2 SVGIG come from the germline V gene (reference sequence). Unmatched junction bases numbered 4, after V lost 2 bases and J lost 1 base. The CDR3 totals 14 residues. CDR3 in DNA: TGTGCCTGGAGTCTAGGGACAGTCCAAGAGACCCAGTACTTC. Protein: CAWSLGTVQETQYF.

This chain joins TRBV6-1 and TRBJ2-1, with D perhaps matching TRBD2 (5 bases). V dropped 2 bases and J dropped 2 bases, with 10 bases sitting between them. CDR3 length equals 15 residues. CDR1 and CDR2 from the germline V gene are MNHNS and SASEGT. The CDR3 loop reads CASSEMLGAYNEQFF. CDR3 sequence (DNA): TGTGCCAGCAGTGAAATGCTGGGAGCCTACAATGAGCAGTTCTTC.

The chain carries TRBV19 and TRBJ2-1; 9 nucleotides match TRBD2. The germline CDR1 and CDR2 sequences are LNHDA and SQIVND (reference sequence). V dropped 1 base and J dropped 0; count of bases not matched to a gene: 1. The CDR3 sequence is 16 residues long. CDR3 in DNA: TGTGCCAGTAGTATAGCGGGACTAGCCTCCTACAATGAGCAGTTCTTC. Translation gives CASSIAGLASYNEQFF.

This clone was observed a handful of times. The chain joins TRBV5-4 to TRBJ1-5, with D possibly being TRBD1 (6 bases). Deletions cut 0 bases from V and 5 bases from J, with 9 bases between. The germline V gene has CDR1 SGHNT and CDR2 YYREEE (reference sequence). There are 14 residues in the CDR3. CDR3 coding DNA: TGTGCCAGCAGCTTGGGGGGGCGTGATCAGCCCCAGCATTTT. It encodes CASSLGGRDQPQHF.

The chain uses TRBV11-2 and TRBJ1-1; the D gene is possibly TRBD1 (6 bases). The germline V gene encodes CDR1 SGHAT and CDR2 FQNNGV. Trimming took off 1 base at V and 4 bases at J, with 13 bases between the two ends. This CDR3 contains 15 residues. The CDR3 here is CASSLVSGVGTEAFF. The CDR3 DNA reads TGTGCCAGCAGCTTAGTCTCAGGGGTGGGCACTGAAGCTTTCTTT.

The count of this clone is one. The V and J genes are TRBV7-8 and TRBJ1-2; possible D gene TRBD1, 5 bases. This CDR3 region has 14 residues. V was cut by 5 bases and J by 4 bases, with 14 bases left in between. Germline assignment: CDR1 SGHVS and CDR2 FQNEAQ. The CDR3 coding sequence is TGTGCCAGCAGCCTAATGGAGGGGTCCTATGGCTACACCTTC. It translates to CASSLMEGSYGYTF.

Worth noting for this clone: This specimen includes other DNA sequences encoding the same CDR3. DNA of the CDR3: TGTGCCAGCAGCCAAGTATATGAGCAGTTCTTC. Translation: CASSQVYEQFF. This chain connects TRBV14 to TRBJ2-1, with D uncertain. Trimming left V 1 base short and J 8 bases short, with 3 bases between. The CDR3 has 11 residues. Germline assignment: CDR1 SGHDN and CDR2 FVKESK.

The chain is built from TRBV10-1 and TRBJ1-1, with D possibly matching TRBD1 (6 bases). Between the trimmed V and J ends, which lost 3 bases and 1 base, there was a span of 12 bases. The CDR3 spans 15 residues. Germline V gene data show CDR1 as WNHNN and CDR2 as SYGVQD (reference sequence). The CDR3 DNA sequence: TGCGCCAGCAGTGACCCCAGGGGTCGGAACACTGAAGCTTTCTTT. It yields the protein CASSDPRGRNTEAFF.

J is TRBJ1-3 and V is TRBV5-5; D is uncertain. The CDR3 consists of 14 residues. Germline values: CDR1 SGHKS, CDR2 YYEKEE (reference sequence). V was cut by 4 bases and J by 4 bases, with 12 bases left in between. CDR3 in DNA: TGTGCCAGCAGCCAAGTGGCGGGCGGAAACACCATATATTTT. This encodes CASSQVAGGNTIYF.

V usage is TRBV7-3 and J usage is TRBJ1-1; a weak D match, TRBD1 (5 bases). This CDR3 has 14 amino acids. Germline V gene lookup returns CDR1 SGHTA and CDR2 FQGTGA. Trimming took 5 bases from V and 4 from J, leaving 14 bases between them. The CDR3 sequence is CASSPGGAITEAFF. The CDR3 DNA follows: TGTGCCAGCAGCCCCGGAGGGGCTATCACTGAAGCTTTCTTT.